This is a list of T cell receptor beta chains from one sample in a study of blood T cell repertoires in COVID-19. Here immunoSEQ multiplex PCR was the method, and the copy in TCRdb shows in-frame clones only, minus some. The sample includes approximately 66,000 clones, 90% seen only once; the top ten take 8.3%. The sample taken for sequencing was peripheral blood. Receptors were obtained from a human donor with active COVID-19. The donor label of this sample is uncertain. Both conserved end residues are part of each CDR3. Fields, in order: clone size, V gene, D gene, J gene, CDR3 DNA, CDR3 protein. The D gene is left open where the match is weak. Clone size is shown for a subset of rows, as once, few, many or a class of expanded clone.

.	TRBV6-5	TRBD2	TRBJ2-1	TGTGCCAGCAGTTATACTAGCGGGGGGGCCGGGAATGAGCAGTTCTTC	CASSYTSGGAGNEQFF
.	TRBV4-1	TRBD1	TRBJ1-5	TGCGCCAGCAGCCAAGAATGGGACAGTCGTTGGCAGCCCCAGCATTTT	CASSQEWDSRWQPQHF
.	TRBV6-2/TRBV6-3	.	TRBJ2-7	TGTGCCAGCAGTTACTCGGAGGGAGGTCTCCCCTACGAGCAGTACTTC	CASSYSEGGLPYEQYF
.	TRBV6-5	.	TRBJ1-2	TGTGCCAGCAGTTATCAAGGGCAGGGAAACTATGGCTACACCTTC	CASSYQGQGNYGYTF
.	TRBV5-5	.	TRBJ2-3	TGTGCCAGCAGCTCCGGACTGAGTGAAATCACAGATACGCAGTATTTT	CASSSGLSEITDTQYF
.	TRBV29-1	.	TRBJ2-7	TGCAGCGTTACTCCGCAGGGCTACGAGCAGTACTTC	CSVTPQGYEQYF
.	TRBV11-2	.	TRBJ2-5	TGTGCCAGCAGGCTCTCGCAACGGGGGGCCCAAGAGACCCAGTACTTC	CASRLSQRGAQETQYF
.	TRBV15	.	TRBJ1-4	TGTGCCACCAGCAGAGATGCGCGGCAGTTTAATGAAAAACTGTTTTTT	CATSRDARQFNEKLFF
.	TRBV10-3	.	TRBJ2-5	TGTGCCATCAGTGAGTCGTGGAGGAGCGCCCAAGAGACCCAGTACTTC	CAISESWRSAQETQYF
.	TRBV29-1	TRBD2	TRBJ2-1	TGCAGCGTTATGGCGGGAGGAGGGGGTGAGCAGTTCTTC	CSVMAGGGGEQFF
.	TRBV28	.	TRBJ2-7	TGTGCCAGCACAGTCAGGGGAAAAGCCTACGAGCAGTACTTC	CASTVRGKAYEQYF
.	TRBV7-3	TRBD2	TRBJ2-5	TGTGCCAGCAGCCCTGGACTAGCGGGACGGGAGACCCAGTACTTC	CASSPGLAGRETQYF
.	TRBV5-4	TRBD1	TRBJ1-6	TGTGCCAGCAGCTTTGGGGACAGGGACTCACCCCTCCACTTT	CASSFGDRDSPLHF
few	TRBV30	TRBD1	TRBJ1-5	TGTGCCTGGAGTGTACGGGCAGGGGGCTTTCGCAATCAGCCCCAGCATTTT	CAWSVRAGGFRNQPQHF